The 3 T cell receptor beta chains below come from one sample, sequenced in a study of T cell responses to AZD1222 COVID-19 vaccine (dated by TCRdb to the early 2020s). The library came from the immunoSEQ multiplex PCR assay. TCRdb re-hosts the immuneACCESS table, in-frame sequences only. Its copies lack some clones; in the studies checked, an unresolved V gene accounts for under half of them, and the cause for the rest is not known. The sample contains 95,000 to 150,000 clones, about 90% of them found a single time. Jointly, the top ten make up around 1.7% of the sample. This sample's time point label indicates: baseline before first vaccination. The sample in question was peripheral blood, obtained on day 0 of AZD1222 vaccination. Receptors originate from an adult in good health.

V gene TRBV6-1 combines with J gene TRBJ2-7; D perhaps matches TRBD2 (6 bases). The CDR3 totals 12 residues. V lost 5 bases, J lost 2 bases, and 7 bases lay in between. Germline loops: CDR1 MNHNS, CDR2 SASEGT. DNA for the CDR3: TGTGCCAGCAGTACTAGCACCTACGAGCAGTACTTC. Protein sequence: CASSTSTYEQYF.

V is TRBV10-3 and J is TRBJ2-3; D may be TRBD2 (5 bases). The CDR3 has 13 amino acids. V lost 2 bases and J lost 4, with 7 bases in between. Germline V lookup: CDR1 ENHRY, CDR2 SYGVKD. The CDR3 reads CAISEPAADTQYF. The CDR3 DNA reads TGTGCCATCAGTGAGCCAGCGGCAGATACGCAGTATTTT.

The rearrangement joins TRBV18 to TRBJ2-1; D is ambiguous. This CDR3 is built from 12 residues. V lost 2 bases, J lost 7 bases, and 6 bases lay in between. Germline values: CDR1 KGHSH, CDR2 LQKENI. CDR3 region: CASSPYGNEQFF. The CDR3 DNA follows: TGTGCCAGCTCACCATACGGTAATGAGCAGTTCTTC.